The TCR delta chain under discussion was sequenced for a study of DNA immune sequencing with unique molecular identifiers (dated by TCRdb to 2018 to 2020). Turning to the overall study: gammadelta T cells were enriched from buffy coats using immunomagnetic cell separation, and their genomic DNA was sequenced. Fluorescence-activated cell sorting was used to enrich gammadelta T cells from the PBMC of around 10 healthy individuals. To compare enriched and non-enriched samples, approximately 93 ng of enriched gammadelta T-cell DNA and about 1 ug of non-enriched PBMC DNA were sequenced. The method was validated on synthetic reference molecules and on blood samples from healthy individuals. Donors were healthy individuals, with 9 to 10 donors profiled from sorted peripheral blood gammadelta T cells. The study developed and validated an ultrasensitive DNA-based TRD repertoire sequencing method using PCR-introduced unique molecular identifiers. The research as a whole found: Among clonotypes from healthy donors, the most common TRD rearrangement was TRDV2 paired with TRDJ1. The primer-based approach cannot detect novel TRD sequences that are not targeted by the primers. TRD repertoire diversity varied between healthy donors, with several donors highly oligoclonal where top 5 clonotypes exceeded half of productive molecules.

The library was prepared using multiplex PCR. Genomic DNA was amplified with a 32-plex assay using primers for all 8 TRDV and 4 TRDJ genes covering the CDR3. A 12-nucleotide UMI was attached over approximately 3 barcoding PCR cycles, and a second PCR was then run with Illumina adapter primers. Libraries were purified with AMPure XP beads and quality-checked on a Fragment Analyzer with the HS NGS Fragment kit. Sequencing was run on an Illumina MiniSeq mid-output kit with roughly 20% PhiX and 150 cycles of paired-end reads. The authors processed their data as follows. MIGEC version 1.2.9 was used to process the reads, grouping the reads by UMI and building error-corrected consensus sequences. Modified VDJtools version 1.2.1 scripts and the tcR R package were used for post-processing. TCRdb called clones from the public reads with CATT, and repeated DNA sequences were later combined into one row. These V and J calls rely on TCRdb rather than the paper's analysis. In all, the sample holds approximately 2,500 delta-chain clones, and roughly an eighth of those were seen once. The ten largest clones capture roughly a fifth of the sample.

On this clone itself: Its antigen is unknown. No base-level quality is on record; no much larger clone is a single base apart.

Reading from cysteine to phenylalanine, the CDR3 counts 11 amino acids. The retained sequence is limited to the CDR3, 33 bases, with the frame set at the first base. Sequenced: gamma-delta T cells from PBMCs. The sequence was obtained from a human donor in good health. J gene TRDJ1 was identified, but the V gene was not called. The CDR3 protein: CAASDTDKLIF. The nucleotides are TGTGCAGCAAGCGACACCGATAAACTCATCTTT.